The clone carrying this T cell receptor (beta chain) appeared a few times. The source of the sample is a study of cytomegalovirus exposure and HLA in healthy donors. Study background: The 120 validation repertoires used the same platform as the roughly 720 first-cohort repertoires (as reported by a later analysis).

J was trimmed by 4 bases and V by 5 bases; bases with no gene match: 5. Looked up from germline, CDR1 is LNHDA and CDR2 is SQIVND (reference sequence). The CDR3 spans 14 residues. Only in-frame clones appear in the TCRdb table, and some are missing; sequencing was by immunoSEQ multiplex PCR. The data show about 360,000 clones, 80% to 90% seen once. The source is a woman aged 18-30 years in good health and CMV-seronegative. This sequence joins TRBV19 and TRBJ1-2, with 9 bases lining up with TRBD1. The sample comprised PBMCs. CDR3 sequence (DNA): TGTGCCAGTAGTGGGGACAGGGAGGCCTATGGCTACACCTTC. It yields the protein CASSGDREAYGYTF.